A selection of T cell receptor beta chains follows, all from one sample in a study of radiation and T cells in renal cell carcinoma. Libraries were prepared by immunoSEQ multiplex PCR; TCRdb keeps only in-frame clonotypes and omits some of them. The sample holds around 18,000 clones, about 50% seen once. Sequences were derived from tumor tissue, sampled from a patient whose treatment was nephrectomy without radiotherapy. All receptors derive from a man aged 40-49 years with renal cell carcinoma. The CDR3 runs from the conserved cysteine through the conserved F or W. A D gene is named only where the DNA matches it firmly. Rows may omit the clone size; those that give it use once, few, many or a size class.

J gene	V gene	D gene	clone size	CDR3 protein	CDR3 DNA
TRBJ2-1	TRBV4-1	TRBD2	-	CASSLTLAGGPINEQFF	TGCGCCAGCAGCCTCACGCTGGCGGGGGGGCCAATAAATGAGCAGTTCTTC
TRBJ2-5	TRBV19	-	-	CASSSWGRGGQETQYF	TGTGCCAGTAGTTCATGGGGAAGAGGGGGCCAAGAGACCCAGTACTTC
TRBJ1-5	TRBV2	-	-	CASSELVSNQPQHF	TGTGCCAGCAGTGAGTTGGTTAGCAATCAGCCCCAGCATTTT
TRBJ1-3	TRBV2	TRBD1	once	CASSKDRGSSGNTIYF	TGTGCCAGCAGTAAGGACAGGGGGAGCTCTGGAAACACCATATATTTT
TRBJ1-2	TRBV28	-	few	CASSYQYGYTF	TGTGCCAGCAGTTACCAGTATGGCTACACCTTC
TRBJ1-5	TRBV10-1	TRBD1	few	CASSTGTGGRSSNQPQHF	TGCGCCAGCAGTACCGGGACAGGGGGAAGGAGTAGCAATCAGCCCCAGCATTTT
TRBJ2-3	TRBV7-2	TRBD2	-	CASSPELAGGHTQYF	TGTGCCAGCAGCCCCGAACTAGCGGGGGGGCATACGCAGTATTTT
TRBJ1-1	TRBV18	-	few	CASSPAIKNTEAFF	TGTGCCAGCTCACCGGCCATCAAGAACACTGAAGCTTTCTTT
TRBJ1-2	TRBV19	-	-	CASSTPGTDYGYTF	TGTGCCAGTAGTACCCCAGGGACTGACTATGGCTACACCTTC
TRBJ1-2	TRBV27	-	-	CASSFQGTTGYTF	TGTGCCAGCAGTTTCCAAGGGACAACCGGCTACACCTTC
TRBJ2-3	TRBV5-1	-	-	CASSPGGPTDTQYF	TGCGCCAGCAGCCCCGGGGGCCCAACAGATACGCAGTATTTT
TRBJ2-1	TRBV10-3	-	-	CAISELLDYNEQFF	TGTGCCATCAGTGAGCTCCTGGACTACAATGAGCAGTTCTTC
TRBJ1-4	TRBV19	TRBD1	-	CASSDRGVGEKLFF	TGTGCCAGTAGTGACAGGGGTGTAGGCGAAAAACTGTTTTTT
TRBJ2-2	TRBV4-1	-	-	CASSQSAAWDPGTGELFF	TGCGCCAGCAGCCAGTCCGCTGCTTGGGACCCGGGGACCGGGGAGCTGTTTTTT
TRBJ1-1	TRBV4-2	TRBD1	few	CASSRGSIGGLNTEAFF	TGTGCCAGCAGCCGTGGATCCATAGGGGGCCTGAACACTGAAGCTTTCTTT
TRBJ1-2	TRBV7-9	-	-	CASSLALGPLGGYTF	TGTGCCAGCAGCTTAGCGCTGGGACCGCTCGGTGGCTACACCTTC
TRBJ2-7	TRBV21-1	-	few	CASSRDRGSYEQYF	TGTGCCAGCAGCCGGGACAGGGGTTCCTACGAGCAGTACTTC
TRBJ1-1	TRBV20-1	-	-	CSASTNTEAFF	TGCAGTGCTAGTACGAACACTGAAGCTTTCTTT
TRBJ2-5	TRBV5-1	-	-	CASSFSGSETQYF	TGCGCCAGCAGCTTTTCCGGGTCGGAGACCCAGTACTTC
TRBJ1-2	TRBV27	-	-	CASSLGGDGYTF	TGTGCCAGCAGTTTAGGAGGGGATGGCTACACCTTC
TRBJ2-3	TRBV19	TRBD1	-	CASSSRTGAGKTQYF	TGTGCCAGTAGTTCTCGGACAGGGGCGGGAAAGACGCAGTATTTT
TRBJ2-3	TRBV5-1	-	-	CASSLDTGGTDTQYF	TGCGCCAGCAGCTTGGACACAGGCGGCACAGATACGCAGTATTTT
TRBJ2-1	TRBV4-1	TRBD2	-	CASSQGGGRNEQFF	TGCGCCAGCAGCCAGGGCGGGGGTAGGAATGAGCAGTTCTTC
TRBJ1-2	TRBV28	-	few	CASTQRNYGYTF	TGTGCCAGCACCCAGCGAAACTATGGCTACACCTTC
TRBJ2-3	TRBV19	-	-	CASSFQGSRWDTDTQYF	TGTGCCAGTAGCTTCCAGGGGTCTAGATGGGACACAGATACGCAGTATTTT
TRBJ1-1	TRBV7-3	-	few	CASSLTPDTEAFF	TGTGCCAGCAGCCTCACCCCCGACACTGAAGCTTTCTTT
TRBJ1-1	TRBV14	-	few	CASSQALGTTSEAFF	TGTGCCAGCAGCCAAGCCCTAGGGACAACGTCTGAAGCTTTCTTT
TRBJ2-3	TRBV7-8	-	-	CASTIVGGFSTDTQYF	TGTGCCAGCACCATTGTCGGCGGGTTTAGCACAGATACGCAGTATTTT
TRBJ1-5	TRBV15	-	few	CATSRESGSRNQPQHF	TGTGCCACCAGCAGAGAGTCGGGGAGTCGCAATCAGCCCCAGCATTTT
TRBJ1-1	TRBV9	-	-	CASSVVEGISTEAFF	TGTGCCAGCAGCGTAGTCGAAGGCATAAGCACTGAAGCTTTCTTT
TRBJ2-7	TRBV7-9	-	-	CASSPGVGHYEQYF	TGTGCCAGCAGCCCCGGGGTTGGTCACTACGAGCAGTACTTC
TRBJ2-7	TRBV28	-	-	CASSPNYEQYF	TGTGCCAGCAGCCCAAACTACGAGCAGTACTTC
TRBJ2-3	TRBV9	TRBD2	few	CASSPPGLASDTQYF	TGTGCCAGCAGCCCTCCGGGACTAGCTTCAGATACGCAGTATTTT
TRBJ2-1	TRBV7-2	-	-	CASSSKGEQFF	TGTGCCAGCAGCTCCAAAGGTGAGCAGTTCTTC
TRBJ2-1	TRBV4-3	TRBD2	-	CASSTGGGVYNEQFF	TGCGCCAGCAGCACGGGAGGGGGGGTCTACAATGAGCAGTTCTTC
TRBJ2-3	TRBV2	-	once	CASSRETVDTQYF	TGTGCCAGCAGTCGAGAGACGGTGGATACGCAGTATTTT
TRBJ1-5	TRBV4-1	TRBD1	-	CASSTHRGGNQPQHF	TGCGCCAGCAGTACCCACAGGGGTGGCAATCAGCCCCAGCATTTT
TRBJ2-7	TRBV6-1	-	-	CASSPRTDRVYEQYF	TGTGCCAGCAGTCCAAGGACAGACAGAGTCTACGAGCAGTACTTC
TRBJ1-2	TRBV7-8	-	-	CASSLAGGVGSYGYTF	TGTGCCAGCAGCTTAGCGGGGGGGGTCGGGAGCTATGGCTACACCTTC
TRBJ2-7	TRBV23-1	-	few	CASPWIGASTEQYF	TGCGCCAGTCCCTGGATTGGCGCAAGTACCGAGCAGTACTTC
TRBJ1-5	TRBV5-6	-	-	CASSFWETYSNQPQHF	TGTGCCAGCAGCTTCTGGGAGACATATAGCAATCAGCCCCAGCATTTT
TRBJ2-3	TRBV9	-	-	CASSITGVPGDTQYF	TGTGCCAGCAGCATAACAGGCGTCCCGGGAGATACGCAGTATTTT
TRBJ1-1	TRBV4-2	-	medium-sized	CASSPTGGLTEAFF	TGTGCCAGCAGCCCTACCGGGGGTCTCACTGAAGCTTTCTTT
TRBJ1-6	TRBV5-4	-	-	CASSLPQGINSPLHF	TGTGCCAGCAGCTTACCTCAGGGTATCAATTCACCCCTCCACTTT
TRBJ1-2	TRBV9	TRBD1	-	CASSQEVPQGPSKGYTF	TGTGCCAGCAGCCAAGAGGTTCCACAGGGGCCCTCCAAAGGCTACACCTTC
TRBJ1-5	TRBV5-6	-	few	CASSLLGNQPQHF	TGTGCCAGCAGCTTGCTAGGGAATCAGCCCCAGCATTTT
TRBJ1-2	TRBV7-9	-	-	CASSLAYGYTF	TGTGCCAGCAGCTTAGCCTATGGCTACACCTTC
TRBJ1-1	TRBV6-5	-	few	CASSYSMTDNTEAFF	TGTGCCAGCAGTTACTCGATGACAGATAACACTGAAGCTTTCTTT
TRBJ1-5	TRBV28	TRBD1	once	CASSPLAQGGQPQHF	TGTGCCAGCAGTCCCCTTGCACAGGGGGGTCAGCCCCAGCATTTT
TRBJ2-1	TRBV4-2	-	medium-sized	CASSQGNEQFF	TGTGCCAGCAGCCAAGGAAATGAGCAGTTCTTC
TRBJ2-3	TRBV9	TRBD2	-	CASSEGLAATDTQYF	TGTGCCAGCAGCGAGGGACTAGCGGCCACAGATACGCAGTATTTT
TRBJ2-2	TRBV7-8	-	-	CASSRGGGPDTGELFF	TGTGCCAGCAGCCGTGGCGGCGGGCCTGACACCGGGGAGCTGTTTTTT
TRBJ1-3	TRBV13	TRBD1	-	CASSLTGESLGNTIYF	TGTGCCAGCAGCTTGACAGGGGAATCTCTCGGAAACACCATATATTTT
TRBJ2-3	TRBV19	TRBD1	-	CASRSLVFGTGESDTQYF	TGTGCCAGTAGATCACTCGTCTTCGGGACAGGGGAATCGGATACGCAGTATTTT
TRBJ2-2	TRBV19	TRBD1	few	CASSIDLFRRQGVTGELFF	TGTGCCAGTAGTATAGATCTATTTCGCCGACAGGGGGTTACCGGGGAGCTGTTTTTT
TRBJ2-7	TRBV20-1	-	-	CSAIPVYEQYF	TGCAGTGCTATTCCCGTCTACGAGCAGTACTTC
TRBJ1-4	TRBV4-3	TRBD1	-	CASSQDGGQSIEKLFF	TGCGCCAGCAGCCAAGATGGGGGACAGTCGATTGAAAAACTGTTTTTT